These 5 T cell receptor beta chains share one sample of origin, sequenced in a study of blood T cell repertoires in COVID-19. Libraries were prepared by immunoSEQ multiplex PCR; TCRdb keeps only in-frame clonotypes and omits some of them. In the table there are under 250,000 clones, roughly 80% of which are singletons. The sequenced sample consisted of PBMCs or T cells enriched from blood (not recorded which). The receptors were sampled from a woman aged 50 to 65 who had been exposed to COVID-19.

The genes are TRBV7-8 and TRBJ1-5, with D tentatively TRBD1 (5 bases). Germline assignment: CDR1 SGHVS and CDR2 FQNEAQ. V gave up 1 base and J gave up 5 bases, with 15 bases separating them. The CDR3 is 16 amino acids. The CDR3: CASSLEKGPSYQPQHF. The DNA for the CDR3 is TGTGCCAGCAGCTTAGAAAAGGGGCCGAGTTATCAGCCCCAGCATTTT.

The chain uses TRBV24-1 and TRBJ1-5; a weak D match, TRBD1 (6 bases). V gave up 5 bases and J gave up 0 bases, with 13 bases separating them. Germline V gene sequence: CDR1 KGHDR, CDR2 SFDVKD. CDR3 size: 16 residues. The CDR3 is CATSVGGVHSNQPQHF. The DNA for the CDR3 is TGTGCCACCAGTGTAGGGGGGGTACATAGCAATCAGCCCCAGCATTTT.

The table lists this clone with a count of one. V gene TRBV9 combines with J gene TRBJ1-1, with a weak D call TRBD1 (6 bases). CDR1 SGDLS and CDR2 YYNGEE come from the germline V gene. V was clipped by 3 bases and J by 4 bases, with 13 bases between them. The CDR3 extends over 14 amino acids. This CDR3 is CASSATGQSTEAFF. Written as DNA, the CDR3 is TGTGCCAGCAGCGCCACAGGACAGTCCACTGAAGCTTTCTTT.

Concerning this clone: At the DNA level, this CDR3 is encoded by other sequences in the same sample as well. The chain employs TRBV27 and TRBJ2-2; D remains ambiguous. This CDR3 region has 12 residues. Trimming took off 5 bases at V and 6 bases at J, with 7 bases between the two ends. The germline CDR1 and CDR2 sequences are MNHEY and SMNVEV (reference sequence). The DNA of the CDR3 is TGTGCCAGCAGTGGAGTCGCCGGGGAGCTGTTTTTT. Translating it yields CASSGVAGELFF.

The rearrangement uses TRBV7-2 and TRBJ1-4; TRBD1 aligns across 10 bases. With V trimmed by 1 base and J by 8 bases, 1 base remained unmatched. The CDR3 is 14 amino acids. Germline V gene lookup returns CDR1 SGHTA and CDR2 FQGNSA. CDR3 coding DNA: TGTGCCAGCAGCTTAGGACAGGGGGCGGAAAAACTGTTTTTT. Its translation is CASSLGQGAEKLFF.